These 5 T cell receptor beta chains originate from one sample sequenced in a study of CD8 T cells in Susac syndrome. After extraction with the RNeasy kit, about 0.5 to 1 ug of the RNA was reverse transcribed using random hexamers. MiXCR was run by TCRdb on the immunoSEQ multiplex PCR reads, yielding one entry per CDR3 protein. The table records about 130,000 distinct CDR3 sequences, around 95% of them present only once. What was sequenced was CD8+ T cells from PBMCs. Every receptor here comes from a human donor with Susac syndrome.

The chain carries TRBV9 and TRBJ1-1; no clear D gene. The CDR3 is 15 amino acids. Germline CDR1 reads SGDLS; CDR2 reads YYNGEE. Trimming stripped 3 bases from V and 6 bases from J, with 18 bases between. CDR3 loop: CASSGVLGGKAEAFF. The CDR3 DNA sequence: TGTGCCAGCAGCGGCGTTCTGGGCGGGAAGGCTGAAGCTTTCTTT.

This sequence joins TRBV5-1 and TRBJ1-1; 9 nucleotides align to TRBD1. Trimming at V came to 1 base and at J to 5 bases, leaving 6 bases not matched to a gene. The germline V gene encodes CDR1 SGHRS and CDR2 YFSETQ. This CDR3 region has 15 residues. The CDR3 reads CASSLTGGSGTEAFF. DNA for the CDR3: TGCGCCAGCAGCTTGACAGGGGGCAGCGGGACTGAAGCTTTCTTT.

The chain employs TRBV7-2 and TRBJ2-7, with a tentative D call TRBD1 (5 bases). CDR1 is SGHTA, CDR2 FQGNSA, per germline. Between the trimmed V and J ends, which lost 5 bases and 5 bases, there was a span of 16 bases. The CDR3 covers 14 residues. The CDR3 bases are TGTGCCAGCAGCCTCGCCTCCCAGGGCAACGAGCAGTACTTC. This codes for CASSLASQGNEQYF.

V and J are TRBV7-9 and TRBJ2-5; 10 nucleotides match TRBD2. CDR3 length: 15 residues. CDR1 and CDR2 (germline): SEHNR, FQNEAQ (reference sequence). Trimming removed 6 bases from V and 3 bases from J; junction bases left unmatched: 7. The CDR3, as DNA: TGTGCCAGCAGTCCGGGACTAGCGACCAAAGAGACCCAGTACTTC. Translated: CASSPGLATKETQYF.

A single count supports this clonotype. V and J are TRBV7-9 and TRBJ1-1, with TRBD1 as a possible D gene (5 bases). The CDR3 length is 12 residues. Trimming left V 11 bases short and J 5 bases short, with 15 bases between. Germline CDR1 and CDR2: SEHNR and FQNEAQ (reference sequence). This chain's CDR3 is CASAPGNTEAFF. CDR3 coding DNA: TGTGCCTCCGCCCCAGGGAATACTGAAGCTTTCTTT.